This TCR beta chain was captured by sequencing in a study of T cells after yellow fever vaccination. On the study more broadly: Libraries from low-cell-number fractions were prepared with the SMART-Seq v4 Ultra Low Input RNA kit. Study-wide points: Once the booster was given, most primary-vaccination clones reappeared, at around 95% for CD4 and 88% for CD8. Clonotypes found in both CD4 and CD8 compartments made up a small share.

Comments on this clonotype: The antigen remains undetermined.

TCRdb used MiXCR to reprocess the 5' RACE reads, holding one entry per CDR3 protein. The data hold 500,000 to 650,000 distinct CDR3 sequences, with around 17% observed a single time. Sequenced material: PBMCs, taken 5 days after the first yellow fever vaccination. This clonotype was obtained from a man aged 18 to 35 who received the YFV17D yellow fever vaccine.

The DNA for the CDR3 is TGCGCCAGCAGTGCCCGGGCAGATCGTGAAAAACTGTTTTTT. Its translation is CASSARADREKLFF. J is TRBJ1-4 and V is TRBV5-1; D gene unclear. The CDR3 is 14 residues long. Deletions cut 5 bases from V and 7 bases from J, with 15 bases between. Germline CDR1 is SGHRS and CDR2 is YFSETQ.